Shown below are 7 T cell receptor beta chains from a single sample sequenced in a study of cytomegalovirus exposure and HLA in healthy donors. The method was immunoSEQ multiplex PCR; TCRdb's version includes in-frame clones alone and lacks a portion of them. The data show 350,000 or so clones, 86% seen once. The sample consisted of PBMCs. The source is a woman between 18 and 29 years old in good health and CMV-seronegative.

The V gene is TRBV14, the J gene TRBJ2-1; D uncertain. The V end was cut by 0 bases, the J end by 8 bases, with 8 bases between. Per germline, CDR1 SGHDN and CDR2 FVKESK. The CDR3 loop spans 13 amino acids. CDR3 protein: CASSQDSVDEQFF. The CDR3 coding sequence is TGTGCCAGCAGCCAAGATTCGGTGGATGAGCAGTTCTTC.

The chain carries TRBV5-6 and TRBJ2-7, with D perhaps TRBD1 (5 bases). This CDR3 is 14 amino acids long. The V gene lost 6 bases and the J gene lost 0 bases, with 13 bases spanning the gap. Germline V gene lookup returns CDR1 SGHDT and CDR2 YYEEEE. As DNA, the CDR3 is TGTGCCAGCACTCAGGGCGGCAACTCCTACGAGCAGTACTTC. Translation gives CASTQGGNSYEQYF.

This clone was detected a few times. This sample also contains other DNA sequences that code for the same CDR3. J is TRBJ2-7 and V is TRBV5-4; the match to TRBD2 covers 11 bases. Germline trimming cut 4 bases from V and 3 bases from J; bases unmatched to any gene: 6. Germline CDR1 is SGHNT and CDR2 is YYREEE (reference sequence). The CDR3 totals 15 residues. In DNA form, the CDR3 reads TGTGCCAGCAGCCCCGGACTAGCGGGCAGCTACGAGCAGTACTTC. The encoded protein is CASSPGLAGSYEQYF. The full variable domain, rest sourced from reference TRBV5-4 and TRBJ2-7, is ETGVTQSPTHLIKTRGQQVTLRCSSQSGHNTVSWYQQALGQGPQFIFQYYREEENGRGNFPPRFSGLQFPNYSSELNVNALELDDSALYLCASSPGLAGSYEQYFGPGTRLTVT.

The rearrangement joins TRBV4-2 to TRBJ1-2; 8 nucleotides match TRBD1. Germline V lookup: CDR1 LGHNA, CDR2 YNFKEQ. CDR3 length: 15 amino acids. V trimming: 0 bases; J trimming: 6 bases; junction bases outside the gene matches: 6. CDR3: CASSQEGSGGDGYTF. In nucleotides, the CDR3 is TGTGCCAGCAGCCAAGAGGGATCAGGGGGCGATGGCTACACCTTC.

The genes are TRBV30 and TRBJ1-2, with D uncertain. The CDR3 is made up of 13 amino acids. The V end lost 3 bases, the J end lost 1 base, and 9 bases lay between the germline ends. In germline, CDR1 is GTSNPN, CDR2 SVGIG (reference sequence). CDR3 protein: CAWSQQNNYGYTF. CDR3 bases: TGTGCCTGGAGCCAACAGAATAACTATGGCTACACCTTC.

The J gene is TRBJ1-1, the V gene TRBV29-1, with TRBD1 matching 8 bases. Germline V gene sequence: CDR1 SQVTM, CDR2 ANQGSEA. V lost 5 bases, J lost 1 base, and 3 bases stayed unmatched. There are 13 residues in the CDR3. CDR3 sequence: CSVFDRGNTEAFF. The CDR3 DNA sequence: TGCAGCGTTTTTGACAGGGGGAACACTGAAGCTTTCTTT.

The CDR3 DNA reads TGTGCCAGTAGCTCAATGGGACTCCGGGAGCAGTTCTTC. Its translation is CASSSMGLREQFF. The rearrangement links TRBV19 to TRBJ2-1; possible D gene TRBD2, 6 bases. V was trimmed by 6 bases and J by 10 bases, leaving 16 bases between them. The CDR3 has 13 amino acids. Germline CDR1 reads LNHDA; CDR2 reads SQIVND (reference sequence).